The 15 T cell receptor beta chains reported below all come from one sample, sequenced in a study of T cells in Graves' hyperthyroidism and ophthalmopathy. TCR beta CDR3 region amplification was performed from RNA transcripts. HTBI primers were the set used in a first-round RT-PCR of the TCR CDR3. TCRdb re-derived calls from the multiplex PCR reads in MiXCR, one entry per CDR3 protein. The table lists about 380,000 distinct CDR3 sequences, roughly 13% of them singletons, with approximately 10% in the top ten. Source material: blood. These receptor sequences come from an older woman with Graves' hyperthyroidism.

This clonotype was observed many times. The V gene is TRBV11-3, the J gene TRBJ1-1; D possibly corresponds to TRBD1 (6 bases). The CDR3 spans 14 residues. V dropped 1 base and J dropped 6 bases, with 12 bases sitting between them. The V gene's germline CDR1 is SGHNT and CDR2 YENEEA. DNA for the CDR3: TGTGCCAGCAGCTTAGGTCCACAGGGTGCTGAAGCTTTCTTT. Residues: CASSLGPQGAEAFF.

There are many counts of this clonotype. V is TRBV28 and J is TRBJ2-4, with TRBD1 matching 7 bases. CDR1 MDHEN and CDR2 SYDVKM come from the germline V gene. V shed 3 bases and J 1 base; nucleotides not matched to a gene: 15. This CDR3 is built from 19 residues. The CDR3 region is CASSFTFGQGDGAKNIQYF. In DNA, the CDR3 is TGTGCCAGCAGTTTTACTTTTGGGCAGGGGGACGGGGCCAAAAACATTCAGTACTTC.

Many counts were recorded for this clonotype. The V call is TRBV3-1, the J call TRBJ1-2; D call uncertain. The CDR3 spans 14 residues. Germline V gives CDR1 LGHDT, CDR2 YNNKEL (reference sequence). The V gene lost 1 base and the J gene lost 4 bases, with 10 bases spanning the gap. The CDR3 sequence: CASSQVDVFYGYTF. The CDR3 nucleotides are TGTGCCAGCAGCCAAGTGGACGTTTTCTATGGCTACACCTTC.

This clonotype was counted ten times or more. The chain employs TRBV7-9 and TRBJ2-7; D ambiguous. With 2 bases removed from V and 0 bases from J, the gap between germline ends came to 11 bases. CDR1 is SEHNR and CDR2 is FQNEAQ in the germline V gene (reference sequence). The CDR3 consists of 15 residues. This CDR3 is CASSLSASASYEQYF. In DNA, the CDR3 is TGTGCCAGCAGCTTAAGTGCCTCTGCCTCCTACGAGCAGTACTTC.

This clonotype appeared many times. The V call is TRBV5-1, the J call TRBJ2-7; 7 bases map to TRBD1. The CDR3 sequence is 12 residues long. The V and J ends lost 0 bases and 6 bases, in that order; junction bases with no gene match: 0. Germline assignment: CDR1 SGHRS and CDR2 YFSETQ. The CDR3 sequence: CASSLDRGEQYF. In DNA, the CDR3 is TGCGCCAGCAGCTTGGACAGGGGCGAGCAGTACTTC.

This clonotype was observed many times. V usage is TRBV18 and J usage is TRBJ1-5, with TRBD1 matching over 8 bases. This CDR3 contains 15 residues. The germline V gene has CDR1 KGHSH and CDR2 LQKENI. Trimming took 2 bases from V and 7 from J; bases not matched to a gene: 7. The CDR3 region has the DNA TGTGCCAGCTCACCAAGAGGACAGGGCGGGCAGCCCCAGCATTTT. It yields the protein CASSPRGQGGQPQHF.

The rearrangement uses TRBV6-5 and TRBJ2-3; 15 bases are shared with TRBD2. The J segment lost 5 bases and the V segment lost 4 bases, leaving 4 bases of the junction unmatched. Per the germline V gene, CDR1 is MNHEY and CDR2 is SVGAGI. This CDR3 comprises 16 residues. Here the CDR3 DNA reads TGTGCCAGCAGTTCCGGGACTAGCGGGAGGAGAGATACGCAGTATTTT. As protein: CASSSGTSGRRDTQYF.

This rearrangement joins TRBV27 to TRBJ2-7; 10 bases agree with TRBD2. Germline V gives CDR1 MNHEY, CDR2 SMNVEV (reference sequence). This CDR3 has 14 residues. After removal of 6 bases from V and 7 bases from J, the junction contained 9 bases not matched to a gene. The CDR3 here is CASRLSGRSREQYF. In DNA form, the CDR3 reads TGTGCCAGCAGGCTTAGCGGGAGGTCGAGGGAGCAGTACTTC.

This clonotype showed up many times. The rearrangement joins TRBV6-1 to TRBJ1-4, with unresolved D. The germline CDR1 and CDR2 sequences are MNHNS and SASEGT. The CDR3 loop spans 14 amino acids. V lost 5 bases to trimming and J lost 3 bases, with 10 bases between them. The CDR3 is CASSHGRSNEKLFF. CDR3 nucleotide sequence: TGTGCCAGCAGTCACGGACGGTCTAATGAAAAACTGTTTTTT.

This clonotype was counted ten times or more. The CDR3 DNA reads as TGTGCCAGCAGCTTAGTCTCAAAGCAGTACTTC. It yields the protein CASSLVSKQYF. The chain combines TRBV11-3 with TRBJ2-7; no definite D call. The CDR3 is 11 amino acids. The germline V and J ends were trimmed by 1 base and 8 bases, with 6 bases remaining between them. Germline loops: CDR1 SGHNT, CDR2 YENEEA.

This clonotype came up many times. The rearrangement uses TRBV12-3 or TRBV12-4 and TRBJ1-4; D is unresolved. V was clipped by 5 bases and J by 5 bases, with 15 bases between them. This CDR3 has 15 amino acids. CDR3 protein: CASSTPFRRNEKLFF. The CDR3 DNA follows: TGTGCCAGCAGTACGCCGTTCCGGAGGAATGAAAAACTGTTTTTT.

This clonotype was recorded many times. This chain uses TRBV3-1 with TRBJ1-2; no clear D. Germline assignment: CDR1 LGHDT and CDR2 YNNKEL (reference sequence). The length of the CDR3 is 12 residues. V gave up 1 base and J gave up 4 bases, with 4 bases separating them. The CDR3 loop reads CASSQGIYGYTF. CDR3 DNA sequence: TGTGCCAGCAGCCAAGGCATCTATGGCTACACCTTC.

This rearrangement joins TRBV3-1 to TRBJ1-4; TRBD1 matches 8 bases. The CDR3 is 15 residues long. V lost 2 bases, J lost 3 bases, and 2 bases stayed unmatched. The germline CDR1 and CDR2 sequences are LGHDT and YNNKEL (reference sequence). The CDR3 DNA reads TGTGCCAGCAGCCAACCGGGACAGGCTAATGAAAAACTGTTTTTT. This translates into CASSQPGQANEKLFF. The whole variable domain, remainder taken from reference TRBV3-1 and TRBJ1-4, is DTAVSQTPKYLVTQMGNDKSIKCEQNLGHDTMYWYKQDSKKFLKIMFSYNNKELIINETVPNRFSPKSPDKAHLNLHINSLELGDSAVYFCASSQPGQANEKLFFGSGTQLSVL.

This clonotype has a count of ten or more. The CDR3 reads CASSSNGGASGTDTQYF. CDR3 DNA: TGTGCCAGCAGCTCCAACGGTGGGGCTAGCGGCACAGATACGCAGTATTTT. The V call is TRBV7-2, the J call TRBJ2-3, with D perhaps TRBD2 (6 bases). This CDR3 has 17 residues. Germline lookup yields CDR1 SGHTA and CDR2 FQGNSA. Trimming stripped 4 bases from V and 1 base from J, with 18 bases between.

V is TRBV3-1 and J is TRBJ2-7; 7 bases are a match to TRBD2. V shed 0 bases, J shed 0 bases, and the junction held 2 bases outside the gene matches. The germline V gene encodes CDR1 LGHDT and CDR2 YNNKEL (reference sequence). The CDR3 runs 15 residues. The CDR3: CASSQDGGSSYEQYF. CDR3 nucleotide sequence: TGTGCCAGCAGCCAAGACGGCGGGAGCTCCTACGAGCAGTACTTC.